A single sample gave rise to the 28 T cell receptor beta chains below, sequenced in a study of Graves' ophthalmopathy and Graves' hyperthyroidism. Amplified material comprised TCR beta CDR3 regions derived from RNA transcripts. Second-round multiplex PCR came after first-round RT-PCR with HTBI primers. One entry per CDR3 protein, called by TCRdb with MiXCR from the multiplex PCR reads. The sample holds about 480,000 distinct CDR3 sequences, around 15% seen once. Specimen: blood. These receptors all come from a woman in her thirties with Graves' ophthalmopathy.

This clonotype was seen ten or more times. The CDR3 nucleotides read TGTGCCACCAGTGGGGGAGGACTAGCGGAGGAGACCCAGTACTTC. Its translation is CATSGGGLAEETQYF. V usage is TRBV24-1 and J usage is TRBJ2-5; TRBD2 matches at 10 bases. CDR1 is KGHDR, CDR2 SFDVKD, per germline. The CDR3 is 15 residues long. After removal of 5 bases from V and 5 bases from J, the junction contained 7 bases not matched to a gene.

Of note for this clonotype: At one of its ends the junction is not consistent with the germline gene, which may arise from a read error. The chain employs TRBV6-1 and TRBJ2-7; D may correspond to TRBD1 or TRBD2 (5 bases each). The CDR3 spans 13 residues. Germline CDR1 reads MNHNS; CDR2 reads SASEGT. The CDR3 DNA is TGTTCCAGCAGTCGGGGCTTAAGCTACGAGCAGTACTTC. The encoded protein is CSSSRGLSYEQYF.

The table lists this clonotype with many counts. As DNA, the CDR3 is TGCGCCAGCAGCTTGGATAGCAGAAACACTGAAGCTTTCTTT. Its translation is CASSLDSRNTEAFF. This chain links TRBV5-1 with TRBJ1-1; no clear D. CDR1 is SGHRS and CDR2 is YFSETQ in the germline V gene. The CDR3 has 14 residues. Trimming left V 0 bases short and J 2 bases short, with 8 bases between.

This clonotype has more than one count but fewer than ten. The genes are TRBV4-1 and TRBJ1-1, with 10 positions matching TRBD1. Germline loops: CDR1 MGHRA, CDR2 YSYEKL. The CDR3 spans 16 residues. After removal of 4 bases from V and 4 bases from J, the junction contained 9 bases not matched to a gene. The CDR3 DNA sequence: TGCGCCAGCAGCCCCCAGACAGGGGGCCTCGGCACTGAAGCTTTCTTT. Translation gives CASSPQTGGLGTEAFF.

The CDR3 spells CAWSQPPMNTEAFF. The CDR3 nucleotides read TGTGCCTGGAGTCAACCCCCCATGAACACTGAAGCTTTCTTT. The genes are TRBV30 and TRBJ1-1; unclear D gene. CDR1 GTSNPN and CDR2 SVGIG come from the germline V gene (reference sequence). The germline V and J ends were trimmed by 2 bases and 0 bases, with 10 bases remaining between them. This CDR3 spans 14 amino acids.

This clonotype was counted only a few times. Lacking the conserved final phenylalanine or tryptophan, this CDR3 likely reflects a read error. The rearrangement links TRBV7-9 to TRBJ1-4; D gene unclear. CDR3 length: 14 amino acids. V lost 1 base, J lost 2 bases, and 5 bases lay in between. Germline assignment: CDR1 SEHNR and CDR2 FQNEAQ (reference sequence). CDR3 loop: CASSLVGTNEKLFC. The CDR3 region has the DNA TGTGCCAGCAGCTTAGTGGGTACTAATGAAAAACTGTTTTGT.

About this clonotype: Possible read error: a much larger clone is one base away. The V and J genes are TRBV6-1 and TRBJ1-5, with D possibly being TRBD1 (5 bases). The CDR3 is 15 amino acids. Germline CDR1 and CDR2: MNHNS and SASEGT. V shed 4 bases and J shed 3 bases, with 13 bases lying between them. CDR3 coding DNA: TGTGCCAGCAGTGGTCGAGGAGGGGCCAATCAGCCCCAGCATTTT. Protein product: CASSGRGGANQPQHF.

This clonotype appeared many times. This chain links TRBV12-5 with TRBJ1-1; D remains ambiguous. Trimming cost V 2 bases and J 7 bases, with 11 bases left between them. Germline V gives CDR1 LGHNT, CDR2 FRNRAP. The CDR3 totals 13 residues. The CDR3 reads CASGLISHREAFF. The CDR3 coding sequence is TGTGCTAGTGGTTTGATATCTCACCGTGAAGCTTTCTTT.

This clonotype was recorded many times. The J gene is TRBJ2-6, the V gene TRBV5-1; D remains unclear. The germline gives CDR1 SGHRS, CDR2 YFSETQ. This CDR3 contains 14 residues. Trimming removed 2 bases at V and 1 base at J, with 4 bases between. CDR3 nucleotide sequence: TGCGCCAGCAGCTTACAATCTGGGGCCAACGTCCTGACTTTC. Translation gives CASSLQSGANVLTF. The full variable domain, with the rest looked up from reference TRBV5-1 and TRBJ2-6, is KAGVTQTPRYLIKTRGQQVTLSCSPISGHRSVSWYQQTPGQGLQFLFEYFSETQRNKGNFPGRFSGRQFSNSRSEMNVSTLELGDSALYLCASSLQSGANVLTFGAGSRLTVL.

This clonotype was seen a handful of times. The chain recombines TRBV5-1 with TRBJ2-7, with D unclear. The CDR3 is made up of 15 amino acids. CDR1 is SGHRS, CDR2 YFSETQ, per germline. The germline V and J ends were trimmed by 0 bases and 3 bases, with 13 bases remaining between them. DNA for the CDR3: TGCGCCAGCAGCTTGGGACCTCCAGAAAACTACGAGCAGTACTTC. The encoded protein is CASSLGPPENYEQYF.

This clonotype was counted many times. The chain recombines TRBV6-1 with TRBJ1-1; D unclear. The CDR3 loop spans 14 amino acids. Germline CDR1 is MNHNS and CDR2 is SASEGT. Trimming took 2 bases from V and 1 from J, leaving 8 bases between them. CDR3 residues: CASSEREENTEAFF. The CDR3 region has the DNA TGTGCCAGCAGTGAAAGGGAGGAGAACACTGAAGCTTTCTTT.

Ten or more counts support this clonotype. The chain employs TRBV20-1 and TRBJ1-1, with 8 bases that match TRBD1. Trimming removed 0 bases from V and 13 bases from J; junction bases left unmatched: 7. The CDR3 has 12 residues. Germline V CDR1 and CDR2: DFQATT, SNEGSKA (reference sequence). CDR3 in amino acids: CSAREGGQGGFF. The CDR3, as DNA: TGCAGTGCTAGAGAAGGAGGACAGGGTGGTTTCTTT.

In its sample, this clonotype was seen many times. The J gene is TRBJ2-7, the V gene TRBV29-1; perhaps D is TRBD1 or TRBD2 (5 bases each). Germline V gene data show CDR1 as SQVTM and CDR2 as ANQGSEA. V was trimmed by 6 bases and J by 4 bases, leaving 13 bases between them. This CDR3 region has 12 residues. The DNA for the CDR3 is TGCAGCGTCCTGGGGACCTTATACGAGCAGTACTTC. Its translation: CSVLGTLYEQYF.

This clonotype came up many times. This chain uses TRBV25-1 with TRBJ1-1; weak D call: TRBD1 (5 bases). The length of the CDR3 is 14 residues. V lost 2 bases to trimming and J lost 4 bases, with 11 bases between them. Germline CDR1 MGHDK, CDR2 SYGVNS. Written as DNA, the CDR3 is TGTGCCAGCAGTGAAATCGGGACGGGCACTGAAGCTTTCTTT. Translation: CASSEIGTGTEAFF. The entire variable domain, with the rest obtained from reference TRBV25-1 and TRBJ1-1, is as follows: EADIYQTPRYLVIGTGKKITLECSQTMGHDKMYWYQQDPGMELHLIHYSYGVNSTEKGDLSSESTVSRIRTEHFPLTLESARPSHTSQYLCASSEIGTGTEAFFGQGTRLTVV.

This clonotype was observed at least ten times. This chain links TRBV15 with TRBJ1-6; no firm D call. Germline V gene data show CDR1 as LNHNV and CDR2 as YYDKDF (reference sequence). V shed 0 bases and J shed 7 bases, with 4 bases lying between them. The CDR3 is 13 residues long. CDR3 loop: CATSRDGNSPLHF. CDR3 bases: TGTGCCACCAGCAGAGACGGAAATTCACCCCTCCACTTT.

This clonotype has at least ten counts. The chain carries TRBV4-1 and TRBJ1-5; D call uncertain. V shed 0 bases and J shed 2 bases, with 11 bases lying between them. Germline V CDR1 and CDR2: MGHRA, YSYEKL. This CDR3 comprises 16 residues. CDR3 sequence (DNA): TGCGCCAGCAGCCAAGATATTTCACATCGCAATCAGCCCCAGCATTTT. This translates into CASSQDISHRNQPQHF.

This clonotype was found a few times. The rearrangement uses TRBV9 and TRBJ2-7, with 9 positions matching TRBD1. V lost 4 bases to trimming and J lost 4 bases; unmatched junction nucleotides: 6. Germline CDR1 is SGDLS and CDR2 is YYNGEE. This CDR3 region has 14 residues. The CDR3 DNA follows: TGTGCCAGCAGCCCGCACAGGGGGCTATACGAGCAGTACTTC. Its protein is CASSPHRGLYEQYF.

This clonotype was seen a few times. The chain joins TRBV30 to TRBJ1-1; D ambiguous. The germline V gene has CDR1 GTSNPN and CDR2 SVGIG (reference sequence). The V end was cut by 4 bases, the J end by 5 bases, with 14 bases between. The CDR3 is 13 residues long. This CDR3 reads CAWTWGGVTEAFF. The CDR3 nucleotides read TGTGCCTGGACTTGGGGAGGAGTGACTGAAGCTTTCTTT.

This clonotype was counted ten times or more. The V gene is TRBV12-3 or TRBV12-4, the J gene TRBJ2-7; D gene ambiguous. CDR3 size: 13 residues. Trimming removed 7 bases from V and 3 bases from J, with 13 bases in between. CDR3 loop: CASNPEGYYEQYF. CDR3 DNA sequence: TGTGCCAGCAACCCGGAAGGGTACTACGAGCAGTACTTC.

This clonotype has ten or more counts. J is TRBJ2-7 and V is TRBV6-5, with D maybe TRBD1 (6 bases). V lost 8 bases and J 4 bases, leaving 15 bases between the germline ends. The CDR3 contains 13 residues. Germline loops: CDR1 MNHEY, CDR2 SVGAGI. The CDR3 reads CASLDRPLYEQYF. The CDR3 bases are TGTGCCAGCTTAGACAGGCCTCTATACGAGCAGTACTTC.

Ten or more counts support this clonotype. V is TRBV28 and J is TRBJ2-7; D ambiguous. Trimming removed 6 bases at V and 7 bases at J, with 13 bases between. This CDR3 is built from 12 residues. The germline V gene has CDR1 MDHEN and CDR2 SYDVKM. CDR3 in amino acids: CASSRSSWEQYF. The DNA of the CDR3 is TGTGCCAGCAGCCGTTCATCTTGGGAGCAGTACTTC.

This clonotype was seen at least ten times. J is TRBJ1-5 and V is TRBV20-1; the D is unclear. V lost 3 bases to trimming and J lost 2 bases, with 11 bases between them. CDR3 length equals 14 residues. Looked up from germline, CDR1 is DFQATT and CDR2 is SNEGSKA (reference sequence). The CDR3 sequence: CSASDSQGNQPQHF. The CDR3 nucleotides read TGCAGTGCTAGCGACTCACAAGGCAATCAGCCCCAGCATTTT.

This clonotype occurred many times. The genes are TRBV7-6 and TRBJ2-7; D tentatively fits TRBD1 or TRBD2 (5 bases each). The germline V gene has CDR1 SGHVS and CDR2 FNYEAQ. The CDR3 length is 15 residues. V lost 6 bases and J 2 bases, leaving 17 bases between the germline ends. CDR3 DNA: TGTGCCAGCAGTTCCCCGGGGCAGGGTACCTACGAGCAGTACTTC. Protein sequence: CASSSPGQGTYEQYF.

This clonotype was detected ten times or more. A junction end diverges from the germline sequence, so it may reflect a read error. The chain joins TRBV12-3 or TRBV12-4 to TRBJ2-7; tentative D call: TRBD2 (6 bases). This CDR3 is 13 amino acids long. The CDR3 here is CASSLGAGYEQYF. The CDR3 region has the DNA TGTGCCAGCAGCTTAGGAGCGGGCTACGAGCAGTACTTC.

The chain links TRBV6-5 to TRBJ1-5; TRBD1 matches 7 bases. The CDR3 totals 16 residues. The V gene's germline CDR1 is MNHEY and CDR2 SVGAGI. The ends lost 4 bases at V and 7 bases at J; junction bases unmatched: 13. This CDR3 reads CASSSRTGSLQQPQHF. The CDR3 region has the DNA TGTGCCAGCAGTTCCCGGACAGGATCCCTCCAACAGCCCCAGCATTTT.

This chain uses TRBV4-2 with TRBJ1-6; no clear D gene. Trimming left V 4 bases short and J 10 bases short, with 17 bases between. The CDR3 extends over 15 amino acids. CDR1 is LGHNA, CDR2 YNFKEQ, per germline. For the CDR3, the DNA is TGTGCCAGCAGCCCGGCAATGGATCTAGGCTCACCCCTCCACTTT. Its protein is CASSPAMDLGSPLHF.

This clonotype was counted at least ten times. The chain joins TRBV25-1 to TRBJ2-5; D remains ambiguous. The ends were cut back, 2 bases at V and 0 bases at J, with 4 bases in the middle. Germline V CDR1 and CDR2: MGHDK, SYGVNS. The CDR3 loop spans 13 amino acids. CDR3 nucleotides: TGTGCCAGCAGTGAACCCTACCAAGAGACCCAGTACTTC. Residues: CASSEPYQETQYF. Drawing the rest from reference TRBV25-1 and TRBJ2-5, the complete variable domain is EADIYQTPRYLVIGTGKKITLECSQTMGHDKMYWYQQDPGMELHLIHYSYGVNSTEKGDLSSESTVSRIRTEHFPLTLESARPSHTSQYLCASSEPYQETQYFGPGTRLLVL.

This clonotype was detected many times. The V and J genes are TRBV24-1 and TRBJ1-2, with TRBD1 as a possible D gene (5 bases). CDR1 is KGHDR and CDR2 is SFDVKD in the germline V gene. Trimming pared 4 bases from V and 6 bases from J, leaving 11 bases between. CDR3 length: 13 residues. CDR3 DNA: TGTGCCACCAGTGAATCAGGGCGGCATGGCTACACCTTC. It yields the protein CATSESGRHGYTF.